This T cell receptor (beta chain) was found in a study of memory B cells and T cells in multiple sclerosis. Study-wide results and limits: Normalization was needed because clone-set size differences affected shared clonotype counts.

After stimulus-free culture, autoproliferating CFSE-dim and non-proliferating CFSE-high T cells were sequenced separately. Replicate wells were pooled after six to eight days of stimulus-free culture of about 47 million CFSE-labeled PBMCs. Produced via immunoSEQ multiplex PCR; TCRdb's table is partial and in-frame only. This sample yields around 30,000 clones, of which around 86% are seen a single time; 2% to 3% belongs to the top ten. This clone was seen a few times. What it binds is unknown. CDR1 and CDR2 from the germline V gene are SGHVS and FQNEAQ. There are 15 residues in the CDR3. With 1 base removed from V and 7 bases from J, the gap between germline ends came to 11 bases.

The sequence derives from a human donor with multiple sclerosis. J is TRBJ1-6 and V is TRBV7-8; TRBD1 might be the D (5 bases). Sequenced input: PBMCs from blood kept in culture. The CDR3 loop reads CASSLEGTANSPLHF. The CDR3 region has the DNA TGTGCCAGCAGCTTAGAAGGGACCGCAAATTCACCCCTCCACTTT.